These 24 T cell receptor beta chains originate from one sample sequenced in a study of regulatory T cells in long-lasting Graves disease. Arm-PCR of CDR3 regions and iRepertoire HTBI primers were the basis on which TCR beta libraries were built. TCRdb re-called the multiplex PCR reads through MiXCR, storing one row per CDR3 protein. The sample holds 310,000 or so distinct CDR3 sequences; around 23% are singletons and the top ten take 56%. Time point in this sample: persistent/refractory GD, antithyroid drugs over 5 years with positive TRAb. PBMCs were the source of the RNA used for TCR sequencing. This material consisted of peripheral blood mononuclear cells (PBMCs), taken when the disease was refractory, from a patient treated with antithyroid drugs. These receptors were taken from a female donor with Graves disease.

This clonotype has only a few counts. V and J are TRBV9 and TRBJ2-7, with 7 bases aligning to TRBD2. The V gene's germline CDR1 is SGDLS and CDR2 YYNGEE. The V gene end was trimmed by 4 bases and the J gene end by 7 bases; junction bases not matched to a gene: 8. The CDR3 spans 13 residues. CDR3 sequence: CASSLGLEREQYF. Here the CDR3 DNA reads TGTGCCAGCAGCCTAGGACTAGAAAGGGAGCAGTACTTC.

The chain is built from TRBV14 and TRBJ1-1, with D possibly being TRBD1 (6 bases). Trimming took 4 bases from V and 11 from J, leaving 14 bases between them. The CDR3 length is 12 residues. CDR1 is SGHDN, CDR2 FVKESK, per germline. The CDR3 coding sequence is TGTGCCAGCAGCCCTGGGGGGCCCATTGCTTTCTTT. Its translation: CASSPGGPIAFF.

This clonotype was picked up many times. The rearrangement joins TRBV27 to TRBJ2-7; the D gene is possibly TRBD1 (5 bases). CDR1 is MNHEY and CDR2 is SMNVEV in the germline V gene (reference sequence). This CDR3 is built from 15 residues. Trimming removed 2 bases at V and 2 bases at J, with 13 bases between. CDR3: CASSLSTGPPYEQYF. DNA for the CDR3: TGTGCCAGCAGTTTAAGTACAGGTCCCCCCTACGAGCAGTACTTC.

The V gene is TRBV9, the J gene TRBJ2-7; no reliable D call. Germline CDR1 reads SGDLS; CDR2 reads YYNGEE. Trimming stripped 5 bases from V and 6 bases from J, with 12 bases between. This CDR3 is 12 amino acids long. Here the CDR3 DNA reads TGTGCCAGCAGTTACCCACATGGCGAGCAGTACTTC. Encoded protein: CASSYPHGEQYF.

This clonotype was counted many times. CDR3 residues: CASSLSPTSPYEQYF. Written as DNA, the CDR3 is TGTGCCAGCAGTTTATCTCCGACTAGCCCCTACGAGCAGTACTTC. This sequence joins TRBV27 and TRBJ2-7; 7 bases align to TRBD2. In germline, CDR1 is MNHEY, CDR2 SMNVEV (reference sequence). With V trimmed by 0 bases and J by 2 bases, 4 bases remained unmatched. The CDR3 is 15 residues long.

J is TRBJ1-5 and V is TRBV3-1, with D uncertain. V was pared by 4 bases and J by 1 base, with 17 bases between. CDR3 size: 17 residues. Germline assignment: CDR1 LGHDT and CDR2 YNNKEL (reference sequence). The CDR3, as DNA: TGTGCCAGCAGCCTTGGGCTCCCGGAGGGCAGCAATCAGCCCCAGCATTTT. It codes for CASSLGLPEGSNQPQHF.

V usage is TRBV10-3 and J usage is TRBJ1-1; perhaps TRBD1 as D (5 bases). Trimming removed 6 bases at V and 5 bases at J, with 13 bases between. The germline CDR1 and CDR2 sequences are ENHRY and SYGVKD. The CDR3 loop spans 13 amino acids. CDR3 DNA: TGTGCCATCAGGGAACAGGAGTGGACTGAAGCTTTCTTT. Translating it yields CAIREQEWTEAFF.

This chain joins TRBV6-2 or TRBV6-3 and TRBJ1-3; D unclear. The CDR3 extends over 11 amino acids. Per the germline V gene, CDR1 is MNHEY and CDR2 is SVGEGT. V was cut by 8 bases and J by 2 bases, with 4 bases left in between. In DNA, the CDR3 is TGTGCCAGCTACACTGGAAACACCATATATTTT. This gives the protein CASYTGNTIYF.

The chain joins TRBV7-9 to TRBJ2-7; D is perhaps TRBD1 (6 bases). The CDR3 length is 17 residues. V was trimmed by 2 bases and J by 4 bases, leaving 21 bases between them. CDR1 SEHNR and CDR2 FQNEAQ come from the germline V gene (reference sequence). CDR3 nucleotides: TGTGCCAGCAGCTTACGGGTAGGGGTGCAGGGGCCATACGAGCAGTACTTC. Its translation: CASSLRVGVQGPYEQYF.

The V gene is TRBV4-3, the J gene TRBJ1-1; D not certain. This CDR3 region has 13 residues. V lost 2 bases, J lost 3 bases, and 7 bases lay in between. Germline V lookup: CDR1 LGHNA, CDR2 YSLEER. The DNA of the CDR3 is TGCGCCAGCAGCCAACTTAAGTACACTGAAGCTTTCTTT. Amino acid sequence: CASSQLKYTEAFF.

By sample fraction, this clonotype is medium-sized. This chain uses TRBV27 with TRBJ1-2, with TRBD1 matching 7 bases. Germline V CDR1 and CDR2: MNHEY, SMNVEV (reference sequence). V shed 0 bases, J shed 7 bases, and the junction held 5 bases outside the gene matches. The CDR3 covers 14 residues. DNA of the CDR3: TGTGCCAGCAGTTTATCGGCAGGGGGAACTGGCTACACCTTC. Its protein is CASSLSAGGTGYTF.

This chain uses TRBV10-1 with TRBJ1-2; maybe TRBD1 (6 bases). The V end was cut by 8 bases, the J end by 8 bases, with 21 bases between. The CDR3 consists of 14 residues. Germline CDR1 reads WNHNN; CDR2 reads SYGVQD (reference sequence). CDR3 protein: CASVPGTRTGGYTF. CDR3 nucleotides: TGCGCCAGCGTTCCCGGGACAAGGACGGGAGGCTACACCTTC.

The chain carries TRBV7-9 and TRBJ2-2; a weak D match, TRBD2 (5 bases). Looked up from germline, CDR1 is SEHNR and CDR2 is FQNEAQ (reference sequence). CDR3 length equals 13 residues. V was shortened by 8 bases and J by 4 bases, with 11 bases between the two germline ends. In nucleotides, the CDR3 is TGTGCCAGCGGGGAGCGCCGCACCGGGGAGCTGTTTTTT. The encoded protein is CASGERRTGELFF.

This clonotype has just a few counts. The gene calls are TRBV6-1 and TRBJ2-6, with 9 bases that match TRBD1. This CDR3 is 16 amino acids long. The germline V gene encodes CDR1 MNHNS and CDR2 SASEGT. With 6 bases clipped from V and 2 bases from J, the junction kept 5 bases outside the gene matches. The CDR3 DNA follows: TGTGCCAGCAGGGACAGGGGTATGGCTGGGGCCAACGTCCTGACTTTC. Its protein product is CASRDRGMAGANVLTF.

The rearrangement joins TRBV19 to TRBJ2-6, with 8 bases matching TRBD1. J lost 2 bases, V lost 5 bases, and 11 bases had no gene match. The CDR3 runs 18 residues. The V gene's germline CDR1 is LNHDA and CDR2 SQIVND (reference sequence). CDR3 sequence (DNA): TGTGCCAGTAGTCTCGTATGGACAGGGACCGCTGGGGCCAACGTCCTGACTTTC. The encoded protein is CASSLVWTGTAGANVLTF. Complete variable domain (other parts from reference TRBV19 and TRBJ2-6): DGGITQSPKYLFRKEGQNVTLSCEQNLNHDAMYWYRQDPGQGLRLIYYSQIVNDFQKGDIAEGYSVSREKKESFPLTVTSAQKNPTAFYLCASSLVWTGTAGANVLTFGAGSRLTVL.

In this sample, this clonotype turned up many times. CDR3 region: CASSLSAGQGHGYTF. DNA for the CDR3: TGTGCCAGCAGCTTGTCGGCGGGACAGGGCCATGGCTACACCTTC. This chain joins TRBV7-2 and TRBJ1-2, with 9 bases matching TRBD1. V trimming: 3 bases; J trimming: 6 bases; junction bases outside the gene matches: 8. Per the germline V gene, CDR1 is SGHTA and CDR2 is FQGNSA. There are 15 residues in the CDR3.

This clonotype has just a few counts. The rearrangement links TRBV18 to TRBJ1-1; 9 nucleotides match TRBD1. The CDR3 consists of 15 residues. CDR1 and CDR2 from the germline V gene are KGHSH and LQKENI. The V gene end was trimmed by 3 bases and the J gene end by 9 bases; junction bases not matched to a gene: 11. The CDR3 loop is CASSPDWGQGGKAFF. Written as DNA, the CDR3 is TGTGCCAGCTCACCCGACTGGGGACAGGGTGGTAAAGCTTTCTTT.

The CDR3: CASSPGGIGSNIQYF. CDR3 bases: TGCGCCAGCAGCCCGGGAGGGATAGGGTCAAACATTCAGTACTTC. The chain couples TRBV4-3 to TRBJ2-4; 8 nucleotides agree with TRBD2. Germline values: CDR1 LGHNA, CDR2 YSLEER. Trimming at V came to 4 bases and at J to 6 bases, leaving 8 bases not matched to a gene. The CDR3 is made up of 15 amino acids.

This clonotype was detected many times. This chain links TRBV28 with TRBJ1-6, with D uncertain. Germline V lookup: CDR1 MDHEN, CDR2 SYDVKM. The V and J ends lost 6 bases and 5 bases respectively, with 23 bases between them. The length of the CDR3 is 18 residues. CDR3 bases: TGTGCCAGCAGCTCAGCCCTCCTCCTACCCCCTAATAATTCACCCCTCCACTTT. Its protein is CASSSALLLPPNNSPLHF.

This clonotype was counted ten times or more. This chain connects TRBV28 to TRBJ2-5; D gene ambiguous. The germline gives CDR1 MDHEN, CDR2 SYDVKM. The germline V and J ends were trimmed by 10 bases and 0 bases, with 18 bases remaining between them. There are 15 residues in the CDR3. This chain's CDR3 is CATLPKTWYQETQYF. CDR3 in DNA: TGTGCCACCCTCCCCAAAACGTGGTACCAAGAGACCCAGTACTTC. The full variable domain, rest sourced from reference TRBV28 and TRBJ2-5, is DVKVTQSSRYLVKRTGEKVFLECVQDMDHENMFWYRQDPGLGLRLIYFSYDVKMKEKGDIPEGYSVSREKKERFSLILESASTNQTSMYLCATLPKTWYQETQYFGPGTRLLVL.

This clonotype was seen many times. This chain links TRBV2 with TRBJ2-5; the D gene is possibly TRBD1 (5 bases). The germline gives CDR1 SNHLY, CDR2 FYNNEI. Trimming took off 8 bases at V and 8 bases at J, with 15 bases between the two ends. This CDR3 spans 12 amino acids. The CDR3 protein is CASGIQGDTQYF. The CDR3 DNA reads as TGTGCCAGCGGCATACAAGGGGATACCCAGTACTTC.

The V call is TRBV7-3, the J call TRBJ2-5, with a weak D call TRBD2 (5 bases). Germline V gene lookup returns CDR1 SGHTA and CDR2 FQGTGA. The CDR3 is 14 amino acids. With 2 bases removed from V and 5 bases from J, the gap between germline ends came to 12 bases. CDR3 amino acids: CASSLAGPRETQYF. CDR3 nucleotide sequence: TGTGCCAGCAGCTTAGCGGGTCCACGGGAGACCCAGTACTTC.

This clonotype has a count of ten or more. V gene TRBV28 combines with J gene TRBJ2-5; D might be TRBD1 (5 bases). The CDR3 loop spans 14 amino acids. The V and J ends lost 7 bases and 4 bases respectively, with 16 bases between them. Germline CDR1 is MDHEN and CDR2 is SYDVKM. The chain's CDR3 is CASNIPGHGETQYF. CDR3 sequence (DNA): TGTGCCAGCAACATCCCAGGGCATGGAGAGACCCAGTACTTC.

This clonotype was recorded many times. The chain joins TRBV2 to TRBJ2-5, with D possibly TRBD1 on 6 matching bases. The CDR3 consists of 14 residues. The germline gives CDR1 SNHLY, CDR2 FYNNEI. Trimming shortened V by 6 bases and J by 2 bases, and 13 bases separated the two germline ends. This CDR3 reads CASSLYRVQETQYF. The CDR3 DNA reads TGTGCCAGCAGCCTCTACAGGGTTCAAGAGACCCAGTACTTC.